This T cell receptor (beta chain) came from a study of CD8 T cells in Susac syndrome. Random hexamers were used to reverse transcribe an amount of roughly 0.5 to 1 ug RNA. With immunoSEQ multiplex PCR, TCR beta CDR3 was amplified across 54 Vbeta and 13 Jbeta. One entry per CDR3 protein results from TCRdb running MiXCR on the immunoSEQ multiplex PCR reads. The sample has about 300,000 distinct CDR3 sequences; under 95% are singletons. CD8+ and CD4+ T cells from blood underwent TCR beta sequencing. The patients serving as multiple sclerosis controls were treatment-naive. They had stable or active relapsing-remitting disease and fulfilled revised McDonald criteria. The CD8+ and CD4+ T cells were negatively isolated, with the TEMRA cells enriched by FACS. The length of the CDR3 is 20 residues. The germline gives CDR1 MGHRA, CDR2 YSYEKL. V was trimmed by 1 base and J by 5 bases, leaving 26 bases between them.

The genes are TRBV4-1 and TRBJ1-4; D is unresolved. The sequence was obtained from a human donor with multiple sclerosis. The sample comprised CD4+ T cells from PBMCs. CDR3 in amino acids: CASSQVSRLSDTWLNEKLFF. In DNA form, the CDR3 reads TGCGCCAGCAGCCAAGTCTCGAGGCTTAGCGACACTTGGCTGAATGAAAAACTGTTTTTT.